A single sample gave rise to the 10 T cell receptor beta chains below, sequenced in a study of T cells expressing NK-cell markers. After re-calling the 5' RACE reads, TCRdb lists one entry per CDR3 protein, DNA absent. Recorded here are fewer than 550,000 distinct CDR3 sequences; the top ten clones represent almost 1.5%. The specimen sequenced was blood T cells: a sorted CD56 or NKG2C T cell subset, CD4+ or CD8+ T cells, or bulk PBMC T cells (not recorded which). These receptors all stem from a woman aged 45-65 years in good health.

The rearrangement joins TRBV5-1 to TRBJ1-2; there is no DNA to check the TCRdb D call of TRBD1. The germline gives CDR1 SGHRS, CDR2 YFSETQ. This CDR3 contains 13 residues. CDR3 loop: CASSKQGEAGYTF.

The rearrangement uses TRBV3-1 and TRBJ2-3; TCRdb returns TRBD2, unconfirmable since there is no DNA. This CDR3 spans 14 amino acids. In germline, CDR1 is LGHDT, CDR2 YNNKEL (reference sequence). CDR3 amino acids: CASSHLAGGVSQYF.

This chain uses TRBV24-1 with TRBJ1-5; TCRdb calls TRBD1, which cannot be checked without DNA. The CDR3 contains 15 residues. The germline CDR1 and CDR2 sequences are KGHDR and SFDVKD. CDR3 amino acids: CATSEGAVSNQPQHF.

The chain links TRBV11-2 to TRBJ1-4; TCRdb selects TRBD1, and the lack of DNA leaves this call unchecked. The germline V gene encodes CDR1 SGHAT and CDR2 FQNNGV. This CDR3 region has 15 residues. CDR3 protein: CASSQLSTTNEKLFF.

V usage is TRBV29-1 and J usage is TRBJ2-7; checking the TCRdb D call of TRBD2 is not possible without DNA. The CDR3 length is 14 residues. In germline, CDR1 is SQVTM, CDR2 ANQGSEA. The CDR3 loop is CSVGLRQNLRQQYF.

This chain links TRBV4-1 with TRBJ2-3. This CDR3 has 14 residues. Per germline, CDR1 MGHRA and CDR2 YSYEKL. The CDR3 spells CASSQPREVDTQYF.

The V gene is TRBV19, the J gene TRBJ2-6; TCRdb's assignment of TRBD1 cannot be checked, as there is no DNA. Germline V gives CDR1 LNHDA, CDR2 SQIVND (reference sequence). This CDR3 comprises 18 residues. This CDR3 is CASSIYPDRASGANVLTF.

The rearrangement uses TRBV5-1 and TRBJ1-5; TCRdb selects TRBD1, and the lack of DNA leaves this call unchecked. This CDR3 has 13 residues. CDR1 is SGHRS and CDR2 is YFSETQ in the germline V gene. Here the CDR3 reads CAGPGGRNQPQHF.

The J gene is TRBJ2-7, the V gene TRBV28; TCRdb lists TRBD2, though no DNA is available to test this call. This CDR3 is 11 amino acids long. Germline loops: CDR1 MDHEN, CDR2 SYDVKM. CDR3 residues: CASTAGGEQYF.

The chain uses TRBV11-1 and TRBJ1-1; TCRdb designates TRBD1, a call that cannot be tested without DNA. The CDR3 has 15 residues. CDR1 and CDR2 from the germline V gene are SGHAT and FQDESV (reference sequence). The CDR3 is CASRPGTATYTEAFF.